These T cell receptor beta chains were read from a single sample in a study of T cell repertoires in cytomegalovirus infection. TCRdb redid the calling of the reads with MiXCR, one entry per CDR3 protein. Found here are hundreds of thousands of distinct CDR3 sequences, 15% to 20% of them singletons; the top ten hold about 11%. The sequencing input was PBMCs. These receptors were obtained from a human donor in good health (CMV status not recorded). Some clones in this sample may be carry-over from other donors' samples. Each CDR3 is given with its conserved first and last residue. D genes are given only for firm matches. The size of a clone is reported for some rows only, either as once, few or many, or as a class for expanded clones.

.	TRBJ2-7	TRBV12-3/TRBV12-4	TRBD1	CASRGHRGLTYEQYF	TGTGCCAGCAGAGGGCACAGGGGGCTCACCTACGAGCAGTACTTC
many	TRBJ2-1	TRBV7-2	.	CASSFLIRYYNEQFF	TGTGCCAGCAGCTTCCTGATCCGGTACTACAATGAGCAGTTCTTC
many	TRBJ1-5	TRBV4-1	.	CASRPRLYSNQPQHF	TGCGCCAGCAGGCCCAGGCTTTATAGCAATCAGCCCCAGCATTTT
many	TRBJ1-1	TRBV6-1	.	CASSGTGSTEAFF	TGTGCCAGCAGCGGTACAGGGTCCACTGAAGCTTTCTTT
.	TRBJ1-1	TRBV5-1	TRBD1	CASSLGWTGGPEAFF	TGCGCCAGCAGCTTGGGGTGGACAGGGGGGCCTGAAGCTTTCTTT
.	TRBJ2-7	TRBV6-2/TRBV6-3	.	CASSYSGRGNEQYF	TGTGCCAGCAGTTACTCGGGCAGGGGAAACGAGCAGTACTTC
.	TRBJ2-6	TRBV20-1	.	CSAREQGSGANVLTF	TGCAGTGCTAGGGAACAGGGCTCTGGGGCCAACGTCCTGACTTTC
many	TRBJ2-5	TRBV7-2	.	CASSSRQVQETQYF	TGTGCCAGCAGCTCCAGACAGGTCCAAGAGACCCAGTACTTC
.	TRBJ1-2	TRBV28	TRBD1	CASSGSGQGWGGYTF	TGTGCCAGCAGTGGATCGGGACAGGGATGGGGGGGCTACACCTTC
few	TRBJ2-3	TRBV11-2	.	CASSLDISTGTDTQYF	TGTGCCAGCAGCTTAGATATATCCACAGGAACAGATACGCAGTATTTT
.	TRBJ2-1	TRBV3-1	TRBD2	CASSSPSGEEQFF	TGTGCCAGCAGCTCCCCTAGCGGGGAAGAGCAGTTCTTC
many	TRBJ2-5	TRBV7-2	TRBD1	CATSPRGKETQYF	TGTGCCACTTCTCCCAGGGGGAAAGAGACCCAGTACTTC
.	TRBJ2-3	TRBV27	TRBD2	CASSSTLAGDPDTQYF	TGTGCCAGCAGTTCCACTCTAGCGGGGGATCCAGATACGCAGTATTTT
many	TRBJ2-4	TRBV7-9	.	CAEDRQNIQYF	TGTGCGGAGGATCGCCAAAACATTCAGTACTTC